This passage covers 9 T cell receptor beta chains from one sample sequenced in a study of shared clonotypes between healthy human individuals. Profiling relied on immunoSEQ multiplex PCR, and the TCRdb table lists in-frame clones only, not all of them. The sample carries some 200,000 clones, over 60% recorded once. Sequencing was done on a sample of memory CD4+ T cells sorted from blood. Described subset: CD45RA-negative fraction. The receptors here all came from a young man in good health.

Notes on this clone: Other nucleotide sequences in the sample specify the same CDR3. V is TRBV10-3 and J is TRBJ2-2, with D possibly called TRBD1 or TRBD2 (5 bases each). This CDR3 spans 14 amino acids. V was trimmed by 4 bases and J by 4 bases, leaving 10 bases between them. Germline-derived CDR1 and CDR2 are ENHRY and SYGVKD. This CDR3 is CAISAGAGTGELFF. The CDR3 nucleotides are TGTGCCATCAGTGCCGGGGCGGGCACCGGGGAGCTGTTTTTT.

This sequence joins TRBV28 and TRBJ2-3; D is perhaps TRBD1 (5 bases). Trimming stripped 8 bases from V and 2 bases from J, with 11 bases between. There are 13 residues in the CDR3. Germline V gives CDR1 MDHEN, CDR2 SYDVKM. CDR3 in amino acids: CASYGHHTDTQYF. The CDR3 DNA reads as TGTGCCAGCTACGGACACCACACAGATACGCAGTATTTT.

This chain connects TRBV5-1 to TRBJ2-1; D may be TRBD1 (5 bases). The CDR3 sequence is 16 residues long. The germline V gene encodes CDR1 SGHRS and CDR2 YFSETQ. Between the trimmed V and J ends, which lost 3 bases and 4 bases, there was a span of 17 bases. The CDR3 reads CASSYGVRQGYNEQFF. CDR3 DNA: TGCGCCAGCAGCTACGGAGTTAGGCAGGGATACAATGAGCAGTTCTTC.

The chain couples TRBV5-5 to TRBJ2-1; 11 nucleotides match TRBD1. The CDR3 consists of 15 residues. Germline V lookup: CDR1 SGHKS, CDR2 YYEKEE (reference sequence). V lost 3 bases to trimming and J lost 9 bases; unmatched junction nucleotides: 8. CDR3 protein: CASSSGTGGYGEQFF. The CDR3 DNA is TGTGCCAGCAGCTCCGGGACAGGGGGTTATGGTGAGCAGTTCTTC.

The rearrangement joins TRBV5-5 to TRBJ1-3; the D is unclear. The CDR3 is made up of 14 amino acids. Germline loops: CDR1 SGHKS, CDR2 YYEKEE (reference sequence). V gave up 5 bases and J gave up 10 bases, with 19 bases separating them. The CDR3 sequence: CASSIDPKDYTIYF. Here the CDR3 DNA reads TGTGCCAGCAGTATTGACCCAAAGGACTATACCATATATTTT. Complete variable domain (other parts from reference TRBV5-5 and TRBJ1-3): DAGVTQSPTHLIKTRGQQVTLRCSPISGHKSVSWYQQVLGQGPQFIFQYYEKEERGRGNFPDRFSARQFPNYSSELNVNALLLGDSALYLCASSIDPKDYTIYFGEGSWLTVV.

Concerning this clone: One junction end does not reproduce the germline sequence, and a read error may be involved. The rearrangement uses TRBV2 and TRBJ1-3; TRBD1 matches at 7 bases. The CDR3 has 14 amino acids. The V gene's germline CDR1 is SNHLY and CDR2 FYNNEI. The CDR3 loop reads CASRQGHSENTIYF. The DNA for the CDR3 is TGTGCCAGCAGACAGGGGCACTCTGAAAACACCATATATTTT.

This clone was counted a few times. The chain recombines TRBV2 with TRBJ1-5; D unresolved. The V gene lost 8 bases and the J gene lost 4 bases, with 12 bases spanning the gap. From germline, CDR1 is SNHLY and CDR2 FYNNEI. The CDR3 is 13 residues long. CDR3 region: CASVRELNQPQHF. CDR3 bases: TGTGCCAGCGTTCGGGAGCTAAATCAGCCCCAGCATTTT.

V is TRBV28 and J is TRBJ2-2, with TRBD1 matching over 12 bases. From germline, CDR1 is MDHEN and CDR2 SYDVKM. Trimming cost V 5 bases and J 6 bases; bases outside gene matches: 7. This CDR3 is built from 16 residues. The CDR3, as DNA: TGTGCCAGCAGTACCCAGGGGACAGGGGGCCCCGGGGAGCTGTTTTTT. This translates into CASSTQGTGGPGELFF.

The chain uses TRBV10-2 and TRBJ2-3; D gene unclear. The V and J ends lost 3 bases and 9 bases respectively, with 7 bases between them. The CDR3 is 11 amino acids. The germline CDR1 and CDR2 sequences are WSHSY and SAAADI. For the CDR3, the DNA is TGCGCCAGCAGTGACCGGGCAACGCAGTATTTT. This translates into CASSDRATQYF.